Following are 12 T cell receptor beta chains from one sample sequenced in a study of cytomegalovirus exposure and HLA in healthy donors. Amplification used 60 Vbeta primers and 13 Jbeta primers. Clones were sequenced by immunoSEQ multiplex PCR, and TCRdb holds only the in-frame ones, with some missing. The sample carries more than 75,000 clones, roughly four fifths recorded once. The material sequenced was PBMCs. These TCRs come from a woman aged 18-35 years in good health and CMV-seropositive.

The V gene is TRBV7-3, the J gene TRBJ2-3; no reliable D call. Trimming removed 5 bases from V and 9 bases from J, with 12 bases in between. The CDR3 has 12 residues. Germline CDR1 SGHTA, CDR2 FQGTGA. CDR3 amino acids: CASSQKGGTQYF. The CDR3 nucleotides read TGTGCCAGCAGCCAAAAAGGCGGAACGCAGTATTTT.

The chain uses TRBV18 and TRBJ1-2; D is possibly TRBD1 (6 bases). V lost 1 base, J lost 9 bases, and 12 bases lay in between. In germline, CDR1 is KGHSH, CDR2 LQKENI. The CDR3 sequence is 13 residues long. CDR3 sequence: CASSPRQEQSYTF. CDR3 in DNA: TGTGCCAGCTCACCACGACAGGAGCAAAGCTACACCTTC.

The rearrangement uses TRBV6-6 and TRBJ2-4; D might be TRBD1 (6 bases). The germline V and J ends were trimmed by 7 bases and 3 bases, with 13 bases remaining between them. The CDR3 runs to 14 residues. Germline CDR1 and CDR2: MNHNY and SVGAGI (reference sequence). CDR3 sequence (DNA): TGTGCCAGCACCCCAGGGGTCGGCAAAAACATTCAGTACTTC. Its translation is CASTPGVGKNIQYF.

The chain joins TRBV6-5 to TRBJ1-2; 7 nucleotides match TRBD1. This CDR3 comprises 12 residues. After removal of 8 bases from V and 3 bases from J, the junction contained 3 bases not matched to a gene. From germline, CDR1 is MNHEY and CDR2 SVGAGI. In DNA form, the CDR3 reads TGTGCCAGCCAAGACAGGGACTATGGCTACACCTTC. Translating it yields CASQDRDYGYTF.

The chain recombines TRBV10-2 with TRBJ1-6, with 7 bases lining up with TRBD1. V gave up 7 bases and J gave up 6 bases; unmatched junction bases: 6. Germline values: CDR1 WSHSY, CDR2 SAAADI. The CDR3 has 14 amino acids. The DNA for the CDR3 is TGCGCCAGCACTCCAGGGGGTTTTAATTCACCCCTCCACTTT. Amino acid sequence: CASTPGGFNSPLHF.

The chain uses TRBV28 and TRBJ1-2; D possibly corresponds to TRBD1 (5 bases). CDR3 length: 14 amino acids. The V gene's germline CDR1 is MDHEN and CDR2 SYDVKM. V was shortened by 2 bases and J by 2 bases, with 9 bases between the two germline ends. The CDR3 loop is CASSLRQINYGYTF. CDR3 nucleotides: TGTGCCAGCAGTTTAAGACAGATAAACTATGGCTACACCTTC.

This sequence joins TRBV5-6 and TRBJ2-7, with 7 bases matching TRBD1. Germline V gene data show CDR1 as SGHDT and CDR2 as YYEEEE. CDR3 length equals 16 residues. Trimming took 4 bases from V and 5 from J; bases not matched to a gene: 15. The CDR3 sequence: CASSRPQVQGIHEQYF. CDR3 in DNA: TGTGCCAGCAGCCGTCCACAGGTACAGGGGATCCACGAGCAGTACTTC.

The chain joins TRBV2 to TRBJ1-4, with TRBD1 as a possible D gene (5 bases). The germline CDR1 and CDR2 sequences are SNHLY and FYNNEI. The germline V and J ends were trimmed by 7 bases and 1 base, with 13 bases remaining between them. The CDR3 is made up of 15 amino acids. CDR3 sequence (DNA): TGTGCCAGCACCAGTCGTCAGGGAACTAATGAAAAACTGTTTTTT. It translates to CASTSRQGTNEKLFF.

The V gene is TRBV7-2, the J gene TRBJ2-1; 11 bases line up with TRBD2. The ends lost 5 bases at V and 9 bases at J; junction bases unmatched: 12. The germline CDR1 and CDR2 sequences are SGHTA and FQGNSA. The CDR3 is 16 amino acids. CDR3 amino acids: CASSPLAGGAGSEQFF. The CDR3 nucleotides are TGTGCCAGCAGCCCATTAGCGGGGGGGGCCGGGAGTGAGCAGTTCTTC. The variable domain in full, with the rest retrieved from reference TRBV7-2 and TRBJ2-1, is GAGVSQSPSNKVTEKGKDVELRCDPISGHTALYWYRQSLGQGLEFLIYFQGNSAPDKSGLPSDRFSAERTGGSVSTLTIQRTQQEDSAVYLCASSPLAGGAGSEQFFGPGTRLTVL.

This clone appeared once. The genes are TRBV30 and TRBJ1-2; possible D gene TRBD1, 6 bases. V lost 5 bases and J lost 6, with 10 bases in between. Germline V lookup: CDR1 GTSNPN, CDR2 SVGIG (reference sequence). The CDR3 contains 11 residues. This CDR3 is CAWADRDGYTF. The DNA of the CDR3 is TGTGCCTGGGCGGACAGAGATGGCTACACCTTC. Full variable domain (missing parts from reference TRBV30 and TRBJ1-2): SQTIHQWPATLVQPVGSPLSLECTVEGTSNPNLYWYRQAAGRGLQLLFYSVGIGQISSEVPQNLSASRPQDRQFILSSKKLLLSDSGFYLCAWADRDGYTFGSGTRLTVV.

The chain joins TRBV4-1 to TRBJ2-4; TRBD2 is a possible D gene (5 bases). The CDR3 runs 19 residues. V lost 2 bases, J lost 1 base, and 21 bases lay in between. Germline loops: CDR1 MGHRA, CDR2 YSYEKL. The CDR3, as DNA: TGCGCCAGCAGCCAAAGGGCGGACGAACATCGCGGGGCCAAAAACATTCAGTACTTC. This codes for CASSQRADEHRGAKNIQYF.

The chain employs TRBV13 and TRBJ2-7; 8 bases are a match to TRBD1. The ends lost 3 bases at V and 3 bases at J; junction bases unmatched: 4. Germline lookup yields CDR1 PRHDT and CDR2 FYEKMQ (reference sequence). CDR3 length: 14 residues. Written as DNA, the CDR3 is TGTGCCAGCAGCTTGACGGACAGGGACTACGAGCAGTACTTC. Translating gives CASSLTDRDYEQYF.